These 31 T cell receptor beta chains share one sample of origin, sequenced in a study of control samples from healthy donors and cancer patients. The table came from immunoSEQ multiplex PCR; TCRdb's copy has only in-frame clones and leaves some out. Of roughly 170,000 clones listed, over 85% are singletons. Sequencing was done on a sample of blood. Source of these receptors: a man between 18 and 29 years old in good health.

This clone has a single count. V gene TRBV7-2 combines with J gene TRBJ1-4; D might be TRBD1 (6 bases). CDR3 size: 14 residues. Germline V gives CDR1 SGHTA, CDR2 FQGNSA. Trimming shortened V by 6 bases and J by 8 bases, and 16 bases separated the two germline ends. The CDR3 sequence is CASSSGGAQEKLFF. The CDR3 DNA reads TGTGCCAGCAGTTCCGGGGGGGCACAGGAAAAACTGTTTTTT.

The chain employs TRBV6-6 and TRBJ2-3; D gene uncertain. The V end was cut by 6 bases, the J end by 6 bases, with 19 bases between. This CDR3 comprises 15 residues. Germline V CDR1 and CDR2: MNHNY, SVGAGI (reference sequence). The DNA of the CDR3 is TGTGCCAGCAGCCTACGTGGGTCCCACCCGGATACGCAGTATTTT. It translates to CASSLRGSHPDTQYF.

V is TRBV2 and J is TRBJ1-6, with a weak D call TRBD1 (6 bases). Trimming stripped 5 bases from V and 6 bases from J, with 14 bases between. Germline V CDR1 and CDR2: SNHLY, FYNNEI. The CDR3 consists of 15 residues. CDR3 bases: TGTGCCAGCAGTCCTACAGGGCTCCCTAATTCACCCCTCCACTTT. Its translation is CASSPTGLPNSPLHF. The full variable domain, its missing parts supplied by reference TRBV2 and TRBJ1-6, is EPEVTQTPSHQVTQMGQEVILRCVPISNHLYFYWYRQILGQKVEFLVSFYNNEISEKSEIFDDQFSVERPDGSNFTLKIRSTKLEDSAMYFCASSPTGLPNSPLHFGNGTRLTVT.

The V call is TRBV5-1, the J call TRBJ2-7; D is unclear. The CDR3 spans 11 residues. Per the germline V gene, CDR1 is SGHRS and CDR2 is YFSETQ. Trimming stripped 7 bases from V and 5 bases from J, with 10 bases between. CDR3 in amino acids: CASSMDDEQYF. Written as DNA, the CDR3 is TGCGCCAGCTCTATGGACGACGAGCAGTACTTC.

CDR3 residues: CASSWTGVSGNTIYF. CDR3 DNA: TGTGCCAGCAGCTGGACAGGGGTGTCTGGAAACACCATATATTTT. The rearrangement joins TRBV5-5 to TRBJ1-3; 9 bases are a match to TRBD1. Germline CDR1 is SGHKS and CDR2 is YYEKEE (reference sequence). Losses at the gene ends were 3 bases for V and 1 base for J; bases not matched to a gene: 2. The CDR3 has 15 amino acids.

The rearrangement uses TRBV27 and TRBJ2-7; 9 bases match TRBD1. The trim removed 2 bases at V and 6 bases at J, leaving 2 bases unmatched. The CDR3 sequence is 13 residues long. Germline lookup yields CDR1 MNHEY and CDR2 SMNVEV (reference sequence). The CDR3 spells CASSLRQGVEQYF. CDR3 DNA: TGTGCCAGCAGTTTAAGACAGGGGGTCGAGCAGTACTTC.

The chain employs TRBV15 and TRBJ1-2; D is possibly TRBD1 (5 bases). Trimming took 0 bases from V and 7 from J, leaving 21 bases between them. This CDR3 contains 17 residues. The germline V gene has CDR1 LNHNV and CDR2 YYDKDF (reference sequence). The CDR3 is CATSRDYPGRGPVGYTF. The CDR3 nucleotides read TGTGCCACCAGCAGAGACTATCCGGGACGGGGTCCTGTTGGCTACACCTTC.

The chain is built from TRBV24-1 and TRBJ2-2; a weak D match, TRBD1 (6 bases). The CDR3 sequence is 15 residues long. The germline gives CDR1 KGHDR, CDR2 SFDVKD. Trimming removed 3 bases from V and 6 bases from J, with 13 bases in between. Here the CDR3 reads CATSDPFRGSGELFF. The CDR3 region has the DNA TGTGCCACCAGTGATCCCTTCAGGGGTTCCGGGGAGCTGTTTTTT.

V is TRBV6-5 and J is TRBJ1-2, with D maybe TRBD1 (5 bases). Germline V CDR1 and CDR2: MNHEY, SVGAGI. The CDR3 consists of 15 residues. V was pared by 7 bases and J by 5 bases, with 20 bases between. CDR3 sequence reads: CASIMDRTRGYGYTF. The CDR3 nucleotides read TGTGCCAGCATCATGGATAGGACACGGGGGTATGGCTACACCTTC.

The J gene is TRBJ1-4, the V gene TRBV6-5; D possibly corresponds to TRBD1 (5 bases). Germline CDR1 reads MNHEY; CDR2 reads SVGAGI. CDR3 length: 12 amino acids. Trimming left V 7 bases short and J 8 bases short, with 11 bases between. The CDR3 DNA reads as TGTGCCAGCACGGGGACTGGGGAAAAACTGTTTTTT. This translates into CASTGTGEKLFF.

V gene TRBV2 combines with J gene TRBJ1-2, with TRBD1 matching 9 bases. Losses at the gene ends were 6 bases for V and 5 bases for J; bases not matched to a gene: 4. This CDR3 is 13 amino acids long. CDR1 is SNHLY and CDR2 is FYNNEI in the germline V gene. The CDR3 spells CASRAGTGYGYTF. The CDR3 DNA reads as TGTGCCAGCAGGGCCGGGACAGGGTATGGCTACACCTTC.

This clone was counted only a few times. This sequence joins TRBV10-1 and TRBJ2-7, with 9 bases lining up with TRBD1. V gave up 6 bases and J gave up 5 bases; unmatched junction bases: 8. The CDR3 length is 14 residues. CDR1 is WNHNN, CDR2 SYGVQD, per germline (reference sequence). The chain's CDR3 is CASSRDREAHEQYF. Written as DNA, the CDR3 is TGCGCCAGCAGCCGGGACAGGGAGGCCCACGAGCAGTACTTC.

The V call is TRBV6-6, the J call TRBJ2-3, with TRBD1 as a possible D gene (5 bases). The germline gives CDR1 MNHNY, CDR2 SVGAGI (reference sequence). Trimming took 1 base from V and 4 from J, leaving 12 bases between them. The CDR3 totals 15 residues. CDR3 residues: CASSYWQGGADTQYF. The CDR3 DNA follows: TGTGCCAGCAGTTACTGGCAGGGCGGTGCAGATACGCAGTATTTT.

V usage is TRBV7-9 and J usage is TRBJ1-3; 8 bases are a match to TRBD1. Germline V gene lookup returns CDR1 SEHNR and CDR2 FQNEAQ (reference sequence). The CDR3 is made up of 15 amino acids. The ends lost 3 bases at V and 3 bases at J; junction bases unmatched: 4. The CDR3 region is CASSLRQGSGNTIYF. The CDR3 DNA reads TGTGCCAGCAGCTTGAGACAGGGGAGTGGAAACACCATATATTTT.

V gene TRBV12-3 or TRBV12-4 combines with J gene TRBJ1-2; weak D call: TRBD1 (5 bases). V was trimmed by 6 bases and J by 8 bases, leaving 16 bases between them. The CDR3 is 13 amino acids. CDR3 in amino acids: CASSQRDGAGYTF. The DNA of the CDR3 is TGTGCCAGCAGCCAACGGGATGGGGCCGGCTACACCTTC.

V and J are TRBV13 and TRBJ1-1, with D maybe TRBD1 (5 bases). Germline lookup yields CDR1 PRHDT and CDR2 FYEKMQ (reference sequence). Trimming shortened V by 5 bases and J by 5 bases, and 12 bases separated the two germline ends. The CDR3 contains 13 residues. The CDR3, as DNA: TGTGCCAGCAGCCCCCAGAGGGGAACTGAAGCTTTCTTT. It is translated as CASSPQRGTEAFF. Filled out from reference TRBV13 and TRBJ1-1, the complete variable domain reads AAGVIQSPRHLIKEKRETATLKCYPIPRHDTVYWYQQGPGQDPQFLISFYEKMQSDKGSIPDRFSAQQFSDYHSELNMSSLELGDSALYFCASSPQRGTEAFFGQGTRLTVV.

V and J are TRBV7-2 and TRBJ1-1; perhaps TRBD1 as D (6 bases). Germline values: CDR1 SGHTA, CDR2 FQGNSA. The length of the CDR3 is 18 residues. The V gene lost 0 bases and the J gene lost 0 bases, with 17 bases spanning the gap. The CDR3 is CASSLAGPDSLLNTEAFF. The DNA for the CDR3 is TGTGCCAGCAGCTTAGCTGGACCGGACAGCCTTTTGAACACTGAAGCTTTCTTT.

The chain recombines TRBV6-1 with TRBJ1-2; D not certain. This CDR3 spans 12 amino acids. The germline gives CDR1 MNHNS, CDR2 SASEGT. The V end was cut by 3 bases, the J end by 5 bases, with 7 bases between. The chain's CDR3 is CASSEGNYGYTF. The DNA for the CDR3 is TGTGCCAGCAGTGAGGGGAATTATGGCTACACCTTC.

V usage is TRBV18 and J usage is TRBJ1-3; D is uncertain. Germline-derived CDR1 and CDR2 are KGHSH and LQKENI. The CDR3 consists of 17 residues. Between the trimmed V and J ends, which lost 2 bases and 0 bases, there was a span of 14 bases. CDR3 sequence: CASSPIQDRNSGNTIYF. DNA of the CDR3: TGTGCCAGCTCACCAATCCAGGACCGAAACTCTGGAAACACCATATATTTT.

This rearrangement joins TRBV3-1 (or the pseudogene TRBV3-2) to TRBJ1-2; no reliable D call. CDR1 is LGHDT and CDR2 is YNNKEL in the germline V gene (reference sequence). The length of the CDR3 is 15 residues. Between the trimmed V and J ends, which lost 1 base and 4 bases, there was a span of 13 bases. In nucleotides, the CDR3 is TGTGCCAGCAGCCAAGGAAACCGCTTCTCCTATGGCTACACCTTC. Translation: CASSQGNRFSYGYTF.

The rearrangement uses TRBV27 and TRBJ2-7, with D perhaps TRBD2 (5 bases). The length of the CDR3 is 13 residues. CDR1 and CDR2 from the germline V gene are MNHEY and SMNVEV (reference sequence). With 3 bases removed from V and 3 bases from J, the gap between germline ends came to 9 bases. In DNA, the CDR3 is TGTGCCAGCAGTTTCGACTACCACTACGAGCAGTACTTC. Its protein is CASSFDYHYEQYF.

The genes are TRBV28 and TRBJ1-3; 8 bases are shared with TRBD1. The V segment lost 5 bases and the J segment 6 bases; nucleotides outside the gene matches: 6. CDR3 length equals 14 residues. Germline V lookup: CDR1 MDHEN, CDR2 SYDVKM. CDR3 in amino acids: CASSPPGGKNTIYF. In DNA form, the CDR3 reads TGTGCCAGCAGTCCCCCAGGGGGCAAAAACACCATATATTTT. Full variable domain (remainder filled in from reference TRBV28 and TRBJ1-3): DVKVTQSSRYLVKRTGEKVFLECVQDMDHENMFWYRQDPGLGLRLIYFSYDVKMKEKGDIPEGYSVSREKKERFSLILESASTNQTSMYLCASSPPGGKNTIYFGEGSWLTVV.

This chain links TRBV3-1 (or the pseudogene TRBV3-2) with TRBJ1-4, with TRBD1 identical over 8 bases. CDR3 length: 14 residues. The V gene end was trimmed by 7 bases and the J gene end by 5 bases; junction bases not matched to a gene: 6. Looked up from germline, CDR1 is LGHDT and CDR2 is YNNKEL (reference sequence). CDR3 bases: TGTGCCAGCACCGACAGGGGAACAAATGAAAAACTGTTTTTT. Its translation: CASTDRGTNEKLFF.

Note on this clone: A junction boundary mismatches the germline segment, possibly from a read error. This chain joins TRBV11-2 and TRBJ1-1, with 7 bases that match TRBD1. Germline values: CDR1 SGHAT, CDR2 FQNNGV. The CDR3 has 16 residues. CDR3 sequence: CASSLDRARVGTEAFF. CDR3 coding DNA: TGTGCCAGCAGCCTAGACAGGGCGCGAGTGGGGACTGAAGCTTTCTTT.

V gene TRBV18 combines with J gene TRBJ2-6, with D possibly called TRBD1 or TRBD2 (5 bases each). CDR3 size: 15 residues. Germline CDR1 reads KGHSH; CDR2 reads LQKENI. Trimming shortened V by 5 bases and J by 4 bases, and 12 bases separated the two germline ends. The CDR3 DNA reads TGTGCCAGCTCATTTCAGGGAGCCGGGGCCAACGTCCTGACTTTC. Encoded protein: CASSFQGAGANVLTF.

The rearrangement links TRBV10-3 to TRBJ1-6; no clear D gene. Trimming pared 6 bases from V and 6 bases from J, leaving 6 bases between. This CDR3 has 12 residues. CDR1 and CDR2 from the germline V gene are ENHRY and SYGVKD. The CDR3 reads CAIREGNSPLHF. Written as DNA, the CDR3 is TGTGCCATCAGGGAAGGTAATTCACCCCTCCACTTT.

The rearrangement uses TRBV6-5 and TRBJ2-3; weak D call: TRBD1 (6 bases). There are 14 residues in the CDR3. Germline V gene lookup returns CDR1 MNHEY and CDR2 SVGAGI. V gave up 7 bases and J gave up 4 bases, with 15 bases separating them. DNA of the CDR3: TGTGCCAGCAAGCCGGGACATGCCGCAGATACGCAGTATTTT. Protein product: CASKPGHAADTQYF.

The chain has TRBV18 and TRBJ2-5; D is unresolved. The V gene's germline CDR1 is KGHSH and CDR2 LQKENI. The V end was cut by 6 bases, the J end by 0 bases, with 5 bases between. This CDR3 has 12 residues. CDR3: CASSLNQETQYF. CDR3 DNA sequence: TGTGCCAGCTCGCTAAACCAAGAGACCCAGTACTTC.

In its sample, this clone was seen a few times. The chain is built from TRBV10-3 and TRBJ2-2, with D possibly matching TRBD2 (6 bases). CDR1 is ENHRY, CDR2 SYGVKD, per germline. The CDR3 runs to 14 residues. Trimming took off 7 bases at V and 6 bases at J, with 15 bases between the two ends. The CDR3 region has the DNA TGTGCCATCATGGGGAGAGAGCGGGCCGGGGAGCTGTTTTTT. This sequence encodes CAIMGRERAGELFF.

J is TRBJ1-1 and V is TRBV7-3; tentatively, D is TRBD1 (5 bases). The ends were cut back, 2 bases at V and 3 bases at J, with 7 bases in the middle. This CDR3 region has 13 residues. Germline assignment: CDR1 SGHTA and CDR2 FQGTGA. The CDR3 sequence is CASSLDRDTEAFF. Here the CDR3 DNA reads TGTGCCAGCAGCTTAGACAGAGACACTGAAGCTTTCTTT.

The V call is TRBV29-1, the J call TRBJ2-7; D remains ambiguous. The germline V gene encodes CDR1 SQVTM and CDR2 ANQGSEA. This CDR3 has 13 amino acids. With 5 bases removed from V and 2 bases from J, the gap between germline ends came to 13 bases. Written as DNA, the CDR3 is TGCAGCGTTTTGGCCTCGAAGACCTACGAGCAGTACTTC. Translated: CSVLASKTYEQYF.